The clone carrying this T cell receptor (beta chain) was recorded a few times. Its antigen is unknown. The authors ran a second PCR of about 6 to 11 cycles using a sample-barcoded 5' primer and a J-beta primer mix. Each CDR3 protein is one row after TCRdb ran MiXCR on the 5' RACE reads. The data contain about 1.4 million distinct CDR3 sequences, roughly 60% of them singletons. This entry comes from a study of blood T cells in healthy people across ages. Whole-study results and caveats: Strong correlation linked observed beta diversity and percent naive T cells. Naive and antigen-experienced cells were not separated, limiting conclusive comparison.

The germline CDR1 and CDR2 sequences are LGHNT and FRNRAP. Deletions cut 0 bases from V and 0 bases from J, with 15 bases between. This CDR3 spans 19 amino acids. The receptor was derived from a man aged 18 to 30 in good health. The sequencing sample was made of blood. The chain joins TRBV12-5 to TRBJ2-6; D might be TRBD1 (6 bases). The CDR3 DNA reads TGTGCTAGTGGTTTGGTACTTGGGACATTCTCCTCTGGGGCCAACGTCCTGACTTTC. It translates to CASGLVLGTFSSGANVLTF.